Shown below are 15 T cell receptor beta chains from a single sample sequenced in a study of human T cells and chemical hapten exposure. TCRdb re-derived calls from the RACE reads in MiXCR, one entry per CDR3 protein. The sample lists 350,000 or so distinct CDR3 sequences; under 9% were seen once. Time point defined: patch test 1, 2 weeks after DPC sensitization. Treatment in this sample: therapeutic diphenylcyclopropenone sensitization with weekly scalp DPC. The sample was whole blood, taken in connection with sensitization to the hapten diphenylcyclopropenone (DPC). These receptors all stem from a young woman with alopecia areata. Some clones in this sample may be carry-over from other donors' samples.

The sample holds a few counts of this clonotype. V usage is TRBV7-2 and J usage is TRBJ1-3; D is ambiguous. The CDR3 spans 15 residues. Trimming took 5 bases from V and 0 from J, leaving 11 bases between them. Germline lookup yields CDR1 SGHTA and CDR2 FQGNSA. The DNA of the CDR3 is TGTGCCAGCAGCCAGGAGTCCGGCTCTGGAAACACCATATATTTT. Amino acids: CASSQESGSGNTIYF. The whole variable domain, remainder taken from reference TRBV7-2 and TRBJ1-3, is GAGVSQSPSNKVTEKGKDVELRCDPISGHTALYWYRQSLGQGLEFLIYFQGNSAPDKSGLPSDRFSAERTGGSVSTLTIQRTQQEDSAVYLCASSQESGSGNTIYFGEGSWLTVV.

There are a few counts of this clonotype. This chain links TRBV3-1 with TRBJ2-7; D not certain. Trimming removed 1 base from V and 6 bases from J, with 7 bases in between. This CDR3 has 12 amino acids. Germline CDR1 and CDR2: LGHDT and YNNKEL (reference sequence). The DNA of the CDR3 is TGTGCCAGCAGCCAAGGGTCAGCCGAGCAGTACTTC. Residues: CASSQGSAEQYF.

CDR3 region: CASSLASSYLYGYTF. The CDR3 DNA follows: TGCGCCAGCAGCTTGGCAAGCTCTTACCTCTATGGCTACACCTTC. This chain links TRBV5-1 with TRBJ1-2; the D is unclear. Germline CDR1 is SGHRS and CDR2 is YFSETQ. V shed 0 bases and J shed 4 bases, with 13 bases lying between them. The CDR3 runs 15 residues. Variable domain in full (rest from reference TRBV5-1 and TRBJ1-2): KAGVTQTPRYLIKTRGQQVTLSCSPISGHRSVSWYQQTPGQGLQFLFEYFSETQRNKGNFPGRFSGRQFSNSRSEMNVSTLELGDSALYLCASSLASSYLYGYTFGSGTRLTVV.

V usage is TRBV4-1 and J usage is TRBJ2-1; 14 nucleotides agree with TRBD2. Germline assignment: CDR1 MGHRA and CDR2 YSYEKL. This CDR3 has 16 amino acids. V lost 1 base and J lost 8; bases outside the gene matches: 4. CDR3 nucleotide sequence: TGCGCCAGCAGCCAAGGACTAGCGGGGGGGGTTTATGAGCAGTTCTTC. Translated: CASSQGLAGGVYEQFF.

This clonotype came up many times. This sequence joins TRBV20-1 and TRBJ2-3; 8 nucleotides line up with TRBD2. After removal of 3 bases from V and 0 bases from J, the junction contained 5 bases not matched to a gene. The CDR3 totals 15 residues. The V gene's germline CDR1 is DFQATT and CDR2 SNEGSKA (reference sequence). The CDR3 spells CSASFPGGSTDTQYF. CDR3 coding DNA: TGCAGTGCTAGTTTTCCGGGGGGGAGCACAGATACGCAGTATTTT.

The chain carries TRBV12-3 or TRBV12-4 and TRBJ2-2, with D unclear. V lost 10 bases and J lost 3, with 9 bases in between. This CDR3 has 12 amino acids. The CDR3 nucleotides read TGTGCCACCTGCCGGGACACCGGGGAGCTGTTTTTT. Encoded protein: CATCRDTGELFF.

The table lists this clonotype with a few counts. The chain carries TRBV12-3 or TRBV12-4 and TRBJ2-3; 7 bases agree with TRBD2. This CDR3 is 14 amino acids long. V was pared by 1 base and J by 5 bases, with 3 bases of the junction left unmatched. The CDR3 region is CASSLGGGRDTQYF. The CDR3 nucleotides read TGTGCCAGCAGTTTAGGCGGGGGTAGAGATACGCAGTATTTT.

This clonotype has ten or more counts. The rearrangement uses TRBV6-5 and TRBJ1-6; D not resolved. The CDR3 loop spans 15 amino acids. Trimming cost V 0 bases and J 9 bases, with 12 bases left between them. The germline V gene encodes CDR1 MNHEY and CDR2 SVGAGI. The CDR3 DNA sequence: TGTGCCAGCAGTTACTCGCGTAGGGTTGGTTCACCCCTCCACTTT. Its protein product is CASSYSRRVGSPLHF.

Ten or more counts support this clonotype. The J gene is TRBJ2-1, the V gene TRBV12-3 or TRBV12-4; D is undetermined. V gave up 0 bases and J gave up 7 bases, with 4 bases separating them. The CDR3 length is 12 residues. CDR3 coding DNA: TGTGCCAGCAGTTTAGCTGGGAATGAGCAGTTCTTC. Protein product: CASSLAGNEQFF.

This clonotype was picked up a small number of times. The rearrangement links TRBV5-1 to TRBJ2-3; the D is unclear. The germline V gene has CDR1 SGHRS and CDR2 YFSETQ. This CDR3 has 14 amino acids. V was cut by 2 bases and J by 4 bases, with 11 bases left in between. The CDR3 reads CASSFKPRADTQYF. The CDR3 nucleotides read TGCGCCAGCAGCTTTAAACCGCGCGCAGATACGCAGTATTTT.

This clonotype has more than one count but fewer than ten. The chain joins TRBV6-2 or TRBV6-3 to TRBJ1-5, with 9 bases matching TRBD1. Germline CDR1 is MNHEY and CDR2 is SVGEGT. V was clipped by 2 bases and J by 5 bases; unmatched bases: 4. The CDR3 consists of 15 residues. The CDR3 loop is CASSYRRQGDQPQHF. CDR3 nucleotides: TGTGCCAGCAGTTACCGCCGACAGGGGGATCAGCCCCAGCATTTT.

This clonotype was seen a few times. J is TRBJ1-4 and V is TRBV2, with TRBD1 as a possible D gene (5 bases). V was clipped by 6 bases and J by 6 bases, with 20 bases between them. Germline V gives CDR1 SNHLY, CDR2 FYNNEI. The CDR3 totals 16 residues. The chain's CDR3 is CASSYNRGSSYEKLFF. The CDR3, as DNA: TGTGCCAGCAGCTACAACCGGGGCAGTTCCTATGAAAAACTGTTTTTT.

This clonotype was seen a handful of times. CDR3 protein: CASSSFRGTEAFF. The CDR3 region has the DNA TGTGCCAGCAGTTCGTTTAGGGGGACTGAAGCTTTCTTT. This sequence joins TRBV6-2 or TRBV6-3 and TRBJ1-1; a possible D gene is TRBD1 (6 bases). CDR1 MNHEY and CDR2 SVGEGT come from the germline V gene. The CDR3 has 13 residues. Trimming cost V 4 bases and J 5 bases, with 11 bases left between them.

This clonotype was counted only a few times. CDR3 coding DNA: TGTGCCAGCAGTTACACCAGGGCAGGGACGACCGGGGAGCTGTTTTTT. It is translated as CASSYTRAGTTGELFF. This chain links TRBV6-5 with TRBJ2-2, with D perhaps given as TRBD1 or TRBD2 (5 bases each). Germline assignment: CDR1 MNHEY and CDR2 SVGAGI. CDR3 length equals 16 residues. The V end lost 2 bases, the J end lost 5 bases, and 15 bases lay between the germline ends.

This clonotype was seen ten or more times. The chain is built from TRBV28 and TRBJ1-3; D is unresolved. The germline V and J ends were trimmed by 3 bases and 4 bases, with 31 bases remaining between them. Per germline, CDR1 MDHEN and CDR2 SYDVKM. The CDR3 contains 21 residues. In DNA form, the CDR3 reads TGTGCCAGCAGTTTCAACGGCGAAAGGTGGAGGGAGGTCTTACGAGGAAACACCATATATTTT. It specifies CASSFNGERWREVLRGNTIYF.